The rows below give T cell receptor beta chains drawn from one sample of a study of T cell changes during pregnancy in multiple sclerosis. Data came from immunoSEQ multiplex PCR; TCRdb stores just in-frame clones and leaves some out. The table has roughly 72,000 clones, 90% to 95% seen once; the top ten hold less than 0.15%. This material consisted of CD4+ T cells from peripheral blood mononuclear cells, taken after pregnancy. The receptors here all came from a female donor with multiple sclerosis, enrolled in a pregnancy study. Both conserved end residues are part of each CDR3. The D gene is left open where the match is weak. Size is stated for part of the rows, as once, few or many counts, or as a class when the clone is expanded.

>TRBJ1-2|-|TRBV2|-
TGTGCCAGCAGTGGGGAGGCCGGGGCTAACTATGGCTACACCTTC
CASSGEAGANYGYTF
>TRBJ1-1|TRBD1|TRBV19|-
TGTGCCAGTAGGAACAGGGAAGGGGGCTTGAACACTGAAGCTTTCTTT
CASRNREGGLNTEAFF
>TRBJ1-2|-|TRBV5-1|-
TGCGCCAGCAGCTCCGCGGGGGGGGGTAACTATGGCTACACCTTC
CASSSAGGGNYGYTF
>TRBJ2-7|TRBD2|TRBV4-2|-
TGTGCCAGCAGCCAAGAGACTAGCGGGATGCCCTACGAGCAGTACTTC
CASSQETSGMPYEQYF
>TRBJ2-3|TRBD2|TRBV6-4|-
TGTGCCAGCAGCCCCGGGACTAGCGGGATCCTGGGCACAGATACGCAGTATTTT
CASSPGTSGILGTDTQYF
>TRBJ2-1|-|TRBV9|-
TGTGCCAGCAGCTCCGGTCTAGCACCCTACAATGAGCAGTTCTTC
CASSSGLAPYNEQFF
>TRBJ2-7|TRBD1|TRBV5-6|-
TGTGCCAGCAGCTACCTGACAGGGGACTACGAGCAGTACTTC
CASSYLTGDYEQYF
>TRBJ2-2|-|TRBV30|-
TGTGCCTGGAGTTGGAGGAGGAACACCGGGGAGCTGTTTTTT
CAWSWRRNTGELFF
>TRBJ2-3|TRBD2|TRBV2|-
TGTGCCAGCTCTTCGGGGACTAGCGGTGGGGGTACGCAGTATTTT
CASSSGTSGGGTQYF
>TRBJ2-7|TRBD2|TRBV11-2|-
TGTGCCAGCAGCTTAGATGTCGGGGGGACTAGCGGCTACGAGCAGTACTTC
CASSLDVGGTSGYEQYF
>TRBJ1-1|-|TRBV13|-
TGTGCCAGCAGCTTTAGGGGCACTGAAGCTTTCTTT
CASSFRGTEAFF
>TRBJ2-2|TRBD1|TRBV28|-
TGTGCCAGCAGTCCCTGGAGACAGGGGTCAGGTGGTACCGGGGAGCTGTTTTTT
CASSPWRQGSGGTGELFF
>TRBJ2-1|TRBD2|TRBV11-3|-
TGTGCCAGCAGCTTAGATGGGACTAGCGGGACCCTCCGTTACAATGAGCAGTTCTTC
CASSLDGTSGTLRYNEQFF
>TRBJ2-1|-|TRBV29-1|once
TGCAGCGTTGAAGAAAGGAGCTACAATGAGCAGTTCTTC
CSVEERSYNEQFF
>TRBJ2-1|TRBD2|TRBV13|-
TGTGCCAGCAGCTTAGCCGCGGTTGGGACTAGCGGGCTGAATGAGCAGTTCTTC
CASSLAAVGTSGLNEQFF
>TRBJ1-1|TRBD1|TRBV9|-
TGTGCCAGCAGCGTGACTCCTGACAGGGGCGCTGAAGCTTTCTTT
CASSVTPDRGAEAFF
>TRBJ2-7|-|TRBV4-2|-
TGTGCCAGCAGCCAAGATCATCGGCCAGGCCCTCGGGGCTACGAGCAGTACTTC
CASSQDHRPGPRGYEQYF
>TRBJ2-3|-|TRBV5-1|-
TGCGCCAGCAGTATGGGGGGATTCAGCACAGATACGCAGTATTTT
CASSMGGFSTDTQYF
>TRBJ1-2|-|TRBV11-2|-
TGTGCCAGCAGCTTAGTTGGGCTTTATGGCTACACCTTC
CASSLVGLYGYTF
>TRBJ2-3|TRBD2|TRBV19|-
TGTGCCAGTAGCGACCAACTAGCGGGCCACACAGATACGCAGTATTTT
CASSDQLAGHTDTQYF
>TRBJ2-1|TRBD1|TRBV19|-
TGTGCCAGTAGTATAAGGGGGCCTAGCTCCTACAATGAGCAGTTCTTC
CASSIRGPSSYNEQFF
>TRBJ2-3|-|TRBV9|-
TGTGCCAGCAGCGTACTAGATACGCAGTATTTT
CASSVLDTQYF
>TRBJ2-7|TRBD2|TRBV11-2|-
TGTGCCAGCAGCTTGAGACTAGCGGGGTTCTACGAGCAGTACTTC
CASSLRLAGFYEQYF
>TRBJ2-1|-|TRBV15|-
TGTGCCACCAGCAGAGAGGGGAGCTCCTACAATGAGCAGTTCTTC
CATSREGSSYNEQFF
>TRBJ2-4|TRBD1|TRBV6-1|-
TGTGCCGGCCACAGGGGGAAAAATGCCAAAAACATTCAGTACTTC
CAGHRGKNAKNIQYF
>TRBJ2-3|TRBD2|TRBV9|-
TGTGCCAGCAGCGTAGTTGATAGCGGGAAAAGCACAGATACGCAGTATTTT
CASSVVDSGKSTDTQYF
>TRBJ2-3|TRBD1|TRBV5-1|-
TGCGCCACACGGACAGGGAACACAGATACGCAGTATTTT
CATRTGNTDTQYF
>TRBJ2-2|TRBD2|TRBV19|-
TGTGCCAGTACGGGCGGGAGGGCCGGGTGGACCGGGGAGCTGTTTTTT
CASTGGRAGWTGELFF
>TRBJ2-3|TRBD1|TRBV19|-
TGTGCCAGTACCCCCCTGGCAGGACAGGGCGTCGGAGATACGCAGTATTTT
CASTPLAGQGVGDTQYF
>TRBJ2-5|TRBD2|TRBV6-1|-
TGTGCCAGCAGTGGTTTCCTAGCGGGGGGGAGGATAGAGACCCAGTACTTC
CASSGFLAGGRIETQYF
>TRBJ2-1|TRBD1|TRBV7-9|once
TGTGCCAGCAGCTTAGAGGGGACAGGGGATGATGAGCAGTTCTTC
CASSLEGTGDDEQFF
>TRBJ1-5|-|TRBV28|-
TGTGCCAGCAGTTTTGAGGATCAGCCCCAGCATTTT
CASSFEDQPQHF
>TRBJ1-1|-|TRBV28|-
TGTGCCAGCAGTACGACTTTTGAAGCTTTCTTT
CASSTTFEAFF
>TRBJ2-1|-|TRBV27|-
TGTGCCAGCAGTTCACCCGGGAGTAGGGCCTACAATGAGCAGTTCTTC
CASSSPGSRAYNEQFF
>TRBJ2-7|-|TRBV18|few
TGTGCCAGCTCACTCAAGGCGGGCTACGAGCAGTACTTC
CASSLKAGYEQYF
>TRBJ2-6|TRBD2|TRBV5-6|few
TGTGCCAGCAGCTCTTATCGGACTAGCGCCCCCTCTGGGGCCAACGTCCTGACTTTC
CASSSYRTSAPSGANVLTF
>TRBJ2-7|-|TRBV5-1|-
TGCGCCAGCAGCATGCTGGCAGGGGCCTACGAGCAGTACTTC
CASSMLAGAYEQYF
>TRBJ1-4|-|TRBV7-9|once
TGTGCCAGCAGCCCCCAGGAAAAACTGTTTTTT
CASSPQEKLFF
>TRBJ1-1|TRBD1|TRBV4-2|few
TGTGCCAGCAGCCAATTCGAGAGGACAGGGGTTTCGGCTTTCTTT
CASSQFERTGVSAFF
>TRBJ1-4|-|TRBV5-8|-
TGTGCCAGCAGCTCCAGCAGAGGATCTAATGAAAAACTGTTTTTT
CASSSSRGSNEKLFF
>TRBJ2-1|TRBD2|TRBV10-3|-
TGTGCCATCAGGGGGACTAGTCGAAGCTCCTACAATGAGCAGTTCTTC
CAIRGTSRSSYNEQFF
>TRBJ1-3|-|TRBV5-6|-
TGTGCCAGCAGCTTTGGAGGGTTGGGTTCTGGAAACACCATATATTTT
CASSFGGLGSGNTIYF
>TRBJ2-3|-|TRBV6-1|-
TGTGCCAGCAGTGAATCTGGGGGCAAGGCCACAGATACGCAGTATTTT
CASSESGGKATDTQYF
>TRBJ2-7|TRBD1|TRBV29-1|-
TGCAGCGTTGAAAAATCGACAGGGAGCGAGCAGTACTTC
CSVEKSTGSEQYF
>TRBJ1-1|TRBD1|TRBV28|few
TGTGCCAGCAGTCGGACAGGCGGGAACACTGAAGCTTTCTTT
CASSRTGGNTEAFF
>TRBJ2-3|-|TRBV6-4|-
TGTGCCAGCAGTGACTCGGTAGCAGATACGCAGTATTTT
CASSDSVADTQYF
>TRBJ2-5|TRBD2|TRBV19|-
TGTGCCAGTAGTCTTCAGGGAGGGCAGACCCAGTACTTC
CASSLQGGQTQYF
>TRBJ2-5|TRBD1|TRBV19|-
TGTGCCAGCCACAACCCTCCCGCCGGGACAGGGGAAGAGACCCAGTACTTC
CASHNPPAGTGEETQYF
>TRBJ2-2|-|TRBV18|-
TGTGCCAGCTCATCCCAGGGGACCGGGGAGCTGTTTTTT
CASSSQGTGELFF
>TRBJ2-1|TRBD2|TRBV19|-
TGTGCCACTTCAACCGCGGGAGCTTCCTACAATGAGCAGTTCTTC
CATSTAGASYNEQFF
>TRBJ2-7|TRBD2|TRBV19|-
TGTGCCAGTAGTATAGCAACTAGCGCGAGCTCCTACGAGCAGTACTTC
CASSIATSASSYEQYF
>TRBJ2-7|-|TRBV7-9|-
TGTGCCAGCAGCTCGGGAAGGTCCGAGCAGTACTTC
CASSSGRSEQYF
>TRBJ2-5|TRBD2|TRBV5-6|-
TGTGCCAGCAGCACGGGACTAGCGTTCCAAGAGACCCAGTACTTC
CASSTGLAFQETQYF
>TRBJ2-7|-|TRBV6-1|-
TGTGCCAGCAGTGACAGACACTACGAGCAGTACTTC
CASSDRHYEQYF
>TRBJ2-3|TRBD2|TRBV10-3|-
TGTGCCATCGGTAGCGGGAACACAGATACGCAGTATTTT
CAIGSGNTDTQYF
>TRBJ2-5|-|TRBV2|-
TGTGCCAGCAGTGAAATCGGGGAGACCCAGTACTTC
CASSEIGETQYF